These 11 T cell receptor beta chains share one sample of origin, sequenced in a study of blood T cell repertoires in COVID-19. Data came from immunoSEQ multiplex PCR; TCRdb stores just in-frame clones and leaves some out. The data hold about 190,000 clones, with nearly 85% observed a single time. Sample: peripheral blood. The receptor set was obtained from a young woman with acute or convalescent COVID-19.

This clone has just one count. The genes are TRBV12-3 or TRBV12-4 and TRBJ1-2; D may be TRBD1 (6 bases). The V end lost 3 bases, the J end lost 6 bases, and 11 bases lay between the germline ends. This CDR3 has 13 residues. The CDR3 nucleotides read TGTGCCAGCAGTTTCCCAGGGGTGAATGGCTACACCTTC. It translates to CASSFPGVNGYTF.

CDR3 amino acids: CASSMAGFEQYF. The CDR3 bases are TGTGCCAGCAGTATGGCCGGGTTCGAGCAGTACTTC. The chain carries TRBV28 and TRBJ2-7; D gene unclear. Germline assignment: CDR1 MDHEN and CDR2 SYDVKM. The CDR3 is 12 residues long. Deletions cut 5 bases from V and 6 bases from J, with 11 bases between.

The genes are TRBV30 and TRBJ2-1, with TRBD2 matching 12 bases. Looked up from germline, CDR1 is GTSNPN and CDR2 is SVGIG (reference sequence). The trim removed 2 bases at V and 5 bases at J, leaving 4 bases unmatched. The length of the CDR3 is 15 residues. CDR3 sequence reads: CAWSILAGGNNEQFF. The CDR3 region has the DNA TGTGCCTGGAGTATACTAGCGGGAGGAAACAATGAGCAGTTCTTC.

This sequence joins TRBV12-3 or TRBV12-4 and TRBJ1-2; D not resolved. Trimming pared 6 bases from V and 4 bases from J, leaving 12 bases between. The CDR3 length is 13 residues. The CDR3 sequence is CASRRLDFYGYTF. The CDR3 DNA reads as TGTGCCAGCAGACGACTGGACTTCTATGGCTACACCTTC.

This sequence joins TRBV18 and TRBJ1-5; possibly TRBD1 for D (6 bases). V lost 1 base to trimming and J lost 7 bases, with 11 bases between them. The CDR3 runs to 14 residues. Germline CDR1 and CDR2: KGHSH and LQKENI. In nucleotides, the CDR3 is TGTGCCAGCTCACCACAACAGGGTAACCAGCCCCAGCATTTT. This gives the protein CASSPQQGNQPQHF.

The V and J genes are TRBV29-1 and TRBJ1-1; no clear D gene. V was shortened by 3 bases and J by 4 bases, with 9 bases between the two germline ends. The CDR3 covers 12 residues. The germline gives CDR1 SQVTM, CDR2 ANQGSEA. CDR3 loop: CSVDEGPTEAFF. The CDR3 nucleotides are TGCAGCGTTGACGAGGGCCCCACTGAAGCTTTCTTT.

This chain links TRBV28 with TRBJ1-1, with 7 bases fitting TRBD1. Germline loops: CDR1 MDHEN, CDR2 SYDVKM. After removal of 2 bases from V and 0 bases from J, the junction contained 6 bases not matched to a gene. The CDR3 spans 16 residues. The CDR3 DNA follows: TGTGCCAGCAGTTTAGAGAGGGGGCGAATGAACACTGAAGCTTTCTTT. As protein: CASSLERGRMNTEAFF.

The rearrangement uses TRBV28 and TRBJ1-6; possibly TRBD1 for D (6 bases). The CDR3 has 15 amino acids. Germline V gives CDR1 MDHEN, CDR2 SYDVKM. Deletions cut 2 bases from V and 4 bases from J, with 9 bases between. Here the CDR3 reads CASSLTGQYNSPLHF. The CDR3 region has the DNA TGTGCCAGCAGTTTAACAGGGCAATATAATTCACCCCTCCACTTT.

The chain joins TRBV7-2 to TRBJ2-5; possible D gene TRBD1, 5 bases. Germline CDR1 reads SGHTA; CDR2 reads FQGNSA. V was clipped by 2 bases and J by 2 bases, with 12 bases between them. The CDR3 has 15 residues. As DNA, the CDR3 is TGTGCCAGCAGCTTATCGGGCAGGGCACAAGAGACCCAGTACTTC. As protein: CASSLSGRAQETQYF.

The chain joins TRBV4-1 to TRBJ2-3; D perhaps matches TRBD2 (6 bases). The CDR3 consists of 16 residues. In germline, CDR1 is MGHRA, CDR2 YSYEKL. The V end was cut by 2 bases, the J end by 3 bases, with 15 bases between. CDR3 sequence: CASSQTTSQGTDTQYF. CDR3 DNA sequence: TGCGCCAGCAGCCAAACGACTAGTCAGGGTACAGATACGCAGTATTTT.

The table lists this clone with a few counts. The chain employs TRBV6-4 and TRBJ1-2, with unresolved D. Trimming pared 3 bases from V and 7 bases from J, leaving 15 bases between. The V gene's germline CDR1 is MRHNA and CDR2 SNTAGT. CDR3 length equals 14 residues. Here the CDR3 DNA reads TGTGCCAGCAGTGAATGGGGAGGTTTAGGTGGCTACACCTTC. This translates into CASSEWGGLGGYTF.